The 14 T cell receptor beta chains listed next were all sequenced from one sample in a study of shared clonotypes between healthy human individuals. Repertoires were generated with immunoSEQ multiplex PCR, while TCRdb's copy carries only in-frame clones and drops some. Altogether roughly 2,300,000 clones are present, under 95% being singletons, with the ten largest covering around 0.4%. The specimen sequenced was naive CD4+ T cells from PBMCs. Subset of the sample: CD45RA+ positively selected. These receptors were obtained from a man between 18 and 35 years old in good health. Some clones in this sample may be carry-over from other donors' samples.

The rearrangement uses TRBV5-1 and TRBJ1-4; D is undetermined. This CDR3 is built from 15 residues. Germline lookup yields CDR1 SGHRS and CDR2 YFSETQ. The V and J ends lost 0 bases and 8 bases respectively, with 14 bases between them. The CDR3 DNA reads TGCGCCAGCAGCTTGGCGAGGAGGGAGAAGGAAAAACTGTTTTTT. This gives the protein CASSLARREKEKLFF.

Note on this clone: The sample holds other DNA sequences that translate to the same CDR3. CDR3: CASSLGGDTEAFF. CDR3 DNA sequence: TGTGCCAGCAGCTTAGGTGGGGATACTGAAGCTTTCTTT. The chain carries TRBV11-2 and TRBJ1-1; D is ambiguous. V lost 1 base to trimming and J lost 5 bases, with 8 bases between them. CDR3 length: 13 residues. CDR1 and CDR2 (germline): SGHAT, FQNNGV.

In DNA form, the CDR3 reads TGTGCCAGCTCACCGTACAGGGCAGGAGAGACCCAGTACTTC. It encodes CASSPYRAGETQYF. This sequence joins TRBV18 and TRBJ2-5; D is possibly TRBD1 (6 bases). The V end lost 3 bases, the J end lost 4 bases, and 12 bases lay between the germline ends. Germline V gives CDR1 KGHSH, CDR2 LQKENI. There are 14 residues in the CDR3. Filled out from reference TRBV18 and TRBJ2-5, the complete variable domain reads NAGVMQNPRHLVRRRGQEARLRCSPMKGHSHVYWYRQLPEEGLKFMVYLQKENIIDESGMPKERFSAEFPKEGPSILRIQQVVRGDSAAYFCASSPYRAGETQYFGPGTRLLVL.

The chain uses TRBV28 and TRBJ2-7; D is unclear. V lost 6 bases and J lost 2, with 14 bases in between. Germline values: CDR1 MDHEN, CDR2 SYDVKM. The CDR3 contains 14 residues. The DNA of the CDR3 is TGTGCCAGCAGCGAGAGGCCGAGGACCTACGAGCAGTACTTC. Its translation: CASSERPRTYEQYF.

V usage is TRBV28 and J usage is TRBJ1-2; D is uncertain. Germline-derived CDR1 and CDR2 are MDHEN and SYDVKM. V shed 5 bases and J shed 8 bases, with 15 bases lying between them. This CDR3 spans 13 amino acids. In DNA form, the CDR3 reads TGTGCCAGCAGTAAAGGATCTGGGCTGGGCTACACCTTC. It encodes CASSKGSGLGYTF.

The rearrangement links TRBV28 to TRBJ2-7; 9 bases match TRBD1. The CDR3 consists of 15 residues. Germline V lookup: CDR1 MDHEN, CDR2 SYDVKM. J lost 6 bases, V lost 3 bases, and 9 bases had no gene match. Here the CDR3 reads CASSFLGTGYREQYF. The CDR3 DNA sequence: TGTGCCAGCAGTTTTTTGGGGACAGGGTATCGCGAGCAGTACTTC.

The rearrangement links TRBV28 to TRBJ2-2; 10 bases match TRBD2. The CDR3 extends over 16 amino acids. With V trimmed by 6 bases and J by 1 base, 5 bases remained unmatched. Germline loops: CDR1 MDHEN, CDR2 SYDVKM. The CDR3 nucleotides read TGTGCCAGCAGCCGGACTAGCGGAGAGAACACCGGGGAGCTGTTTTTT. Its translation: CASSRTSGENTGELFF.

This CDR3 is CASNGGASGTNTGELFF. The CDR3 DNA reads TGCGCCAGCAACGGAGGAGCTAGCGGGACGAACACCGGGGAGCTGTTTTTT. The rearrangement links TRBV5-1 to TRBJ2-2, with TRBD2 matching over 9 bases. After removal of 6 bases from V and 0 bases from J, the junction contained 9 bases not matched to a gene. The CDR3 runs 17 residues. Per germline, CDR1 SGHRS and CDR2 YFSETQ.

The chain recombines TRBV9 with TRBJ1-2; D possibly corresponds to TRBD1 (6 bases). The length of the CDR3 is 15 residues. CDR1 is SGDLS and CDR2 is YYNGEE in the germline V gene. V lost 3 bases and J 3 bases, leaving 15 bases between the germline ends. In DNA, the CDR3 is TGTGCCAGCAGCGGGCTTCAGGGGACCCACTATGGCTACACCTTC. This encodes CASSGLQGTHYGYTF.

This chain connects TRBV30 to TRBJ2-5, with D unresolved. CDR1 is GTSNPN and CDR2 is SVGIG in the germline V gene (reference sequence). V was pared by 0 bases and J by 6 bases, with 8 bases between. This CDR3 comprises 12 residues. The CDR3 DNA reads as TGTGCCTGGAGTGTATCATTCCAGACCCAGTACTTC. This gives the protein CAWSVSFQTQYF.

In this sample, this clone turned up once. Written as DNA, the CDR3 is TGTGCCAGCAGCACGACAGGGAACTACGAGCAGTACTTC. This codes for CASSTTGNYEQYF. The chain links TRBV2 to TRBJ2-7, with 7 bases matching TRBD1. Germline assignment: CDR1 SNHLY and CDR2 FYNNEI. This CDR3 region has 13 residues. Trimming removed 6 bases from V and 3 bases from J; junction bases left unmatched: 5.

The chain is built from TRBV20-1 and TRBJ2-1; D is possibly TRBD2 (5 bases). Trimming left V 5 bases short and J 8 bases short, with 10 bases between. CDR1 DFQATT and CDR2 SNEGSKA come from the germline V gene (reference sequence). The CDR3 spans 11 residues. The CDR3 DNA is TGCAGTGCTGTTACCGGGGATGAGCAGTTCTTC. Amino acid sequence: CSAVTGDEQFF.

J is TRBJ2-5 and V is TRBV6-6; 8 bases match TRBD2. V trimming: 4 bases; J trimming: 1 base; junction bases outside the gene matches: 5. Germline V gene data show CDR1 as MNHNY and CDR2 as SVGAGI (reference sequence). The CDR3 extends over 15 amino acids. CDR3 protein: CASSSYREGQETQYF. The CDR3 coding sequence is TGTGCCAGCAGTTCTTACCGGGAGGGCCAAGAGACCCAGTACTTC.

This clone was observed a handful of times. The J gene is TRBJ2-6, the V gene TRBV2; D is uncertain. The V end was cut by 8 bases, the J end by 6 bases, with 8 bases between. Germline CDR1 and CDR2: SNHLY and FYNNEI. The CDR3 is made up of 12 amino acids. In DNA, the CDR3 is TGTGCCAGCGATCGTTTGGCCAACGTCCTGACTTTC. Translating it yields CASDRLANVLTF.